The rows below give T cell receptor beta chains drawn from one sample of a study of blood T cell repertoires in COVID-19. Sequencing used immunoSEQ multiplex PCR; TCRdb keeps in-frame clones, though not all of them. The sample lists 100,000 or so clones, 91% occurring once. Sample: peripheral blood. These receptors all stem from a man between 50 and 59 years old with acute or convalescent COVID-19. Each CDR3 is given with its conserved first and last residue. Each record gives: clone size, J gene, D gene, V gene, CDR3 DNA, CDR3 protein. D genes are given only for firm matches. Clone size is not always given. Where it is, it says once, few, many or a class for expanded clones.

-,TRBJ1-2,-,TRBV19,TGTGCCAGTAGTCGTGCAGGGTGGGGCTACACCTTC,CASSRAGWGYTF
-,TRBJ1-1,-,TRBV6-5,TGTGCCAGCAGTTACCACAGGGAGAGGTTGACTGAAGCTTTCTTT,CASSYHRERLTEAFF
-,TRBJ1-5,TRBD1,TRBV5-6,TGTGCCAGCGGACAACAGGGGTATCAGCCCCAGCATTTT,CASGQQGYQPQHF
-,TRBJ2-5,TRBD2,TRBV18,TGTGCCAGTTCCGGGAGGGCCGGTGGAGAGACCCAGTACTTC,CASSGRAGGETQYF
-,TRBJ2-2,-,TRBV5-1,TGCGCCAGCAGCTTGGAGCTATTAACCGGGGAGCTGTTTTTT,CASSLELLTGELFF
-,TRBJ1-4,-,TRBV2,TGTGCCAGCGCTCCGGCTAATGAAAAACTGTTTTTT,CASAPANEKLFF
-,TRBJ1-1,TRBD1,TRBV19,TGTGCCAGTGCCACAATTGACAGGGCGAACACTGAAGCTTTCTTT,CASATIDRANTEAFF
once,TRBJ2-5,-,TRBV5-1,TGCGCCAGCAGCCCGGGGTGGGAAGAGACCCAGTACTTC,CASSPGWEETQYF
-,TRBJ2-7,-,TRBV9,TGTGCCAGCAGCGTAGCGGCCACTACCGCATACGAGCAGTACTTC,CASSVAATTAYEQYF
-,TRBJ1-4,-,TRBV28,TGTGCCAGCAGCTCGACAGACGGAACTAATGAAAAACTGTTTTTT,CASSSTDGTNEKLFF
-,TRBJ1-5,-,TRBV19,TGTGCCAGTAGTATTGCATTGTCAGGCGGGCAGCCCCAGCATTTT,CASSIALSGGQPQHF
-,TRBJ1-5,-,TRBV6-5,TGTGCCAGCGGGAGGGGCGATCAGCCCCAGCATTTT,CASGRGDQPQHF
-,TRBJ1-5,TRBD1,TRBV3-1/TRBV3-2,TGTGCCAGCAGCCCCGACCTTGGGACAGGGGGCGGGCAGCCCCAGCATTTT,CASSPDLGTGGGQPQHF
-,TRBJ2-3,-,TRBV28,TGTGCCAGCAGCGCGCTTGTACGTAGTGTGACAGATACGCAGTATTTT,CASSALVRSVTDTQYF
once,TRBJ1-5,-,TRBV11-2,TGTGCCAGCAGCTTAGGGAGGGGTCAGCCCCAGCATTTT,CASSLGRGQPQHF
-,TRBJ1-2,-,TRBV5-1,TGCGCCAGCAGCTTGCTGGGCTTAAACTATGGCTACACCTTC,CASSLLGLNYGYTF
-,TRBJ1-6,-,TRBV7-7,TGTGCCAGCAGCTTGGAGGGGAGAAATTCACCCCTCCACTTT,CASSLEGRNSPLHF
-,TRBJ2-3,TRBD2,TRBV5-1,TGCGCCAGCAGCTTGGGGCTAGCGGGGGCCCAAGATACGCAGTATTTT,CASSLGLAGAQDTQYF
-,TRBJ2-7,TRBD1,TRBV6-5,TGTGCCAGTTTGACAGGGGGCAGCCTCAACGAGCAGTACTTC,CASLTGGSLNEQYF
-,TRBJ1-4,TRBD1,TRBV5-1,TGCGCCAGCAGCTTCGAGACAGGGCCTGAAAAACTGTTTTTT,CASSFETGPEKLFF
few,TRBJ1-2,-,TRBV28,TGTGCCAGCAGGTCCACAGATTATGGCTACACCTTC,CASRSTDYGYTF
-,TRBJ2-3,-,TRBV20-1,TGCAGTGCGGAAACAGGTCTGGAGCAGTATTTT,CSAETGLEQYF
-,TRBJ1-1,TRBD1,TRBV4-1,TGCGCCAGCAGCCAAGAGGGAAGGGGGCAAGCTGAAGCTTTCTTT,CASSQEGRGQAEAFF
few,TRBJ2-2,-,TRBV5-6,TGTGCCAGCAGTTCAAATCAGGGTTCTTCCGGGGAGCTGTTTTTT,CASSSNQGSSGELFF
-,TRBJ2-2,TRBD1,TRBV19,TGTGCCAGTAGCTTGGGGGACAGACGGTCCGGGGAGCTGTTTTTT,CASSLGDRRSGELFF
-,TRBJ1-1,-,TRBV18,TGTGCCAGCTCACCGGCCGGGACAAGATACACTGAAGCTTTCTTT,CASSPAGTRYTEAFF
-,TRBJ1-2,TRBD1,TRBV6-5,TGTGCCAGCATGAAGGGTGGGACAGGGGACGGCTACACCTTC,CASMKGGTGDGYTF
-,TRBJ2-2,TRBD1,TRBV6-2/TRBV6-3,TGTGCCAGCAGTCCGGCGACAGGGGGCACCGGGGAGCTGTTTTTT,CASSPATGGTGELFF
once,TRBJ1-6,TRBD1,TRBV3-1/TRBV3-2,TGTGCCAGCAGCCTTATACAGGGGCCAGCAAATAATTCACCCCTCCACTTT,CASSLIQGPANNSPLHF
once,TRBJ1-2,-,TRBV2,TGTGCCAGCAGTGGGGGCTTCTATGGCTACACCTTC,CASSGGFYGYTF
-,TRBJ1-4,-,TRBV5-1,TGCGCCAGCAGCTGGAGACCGCGACGGGGAACTAATGAAAAACTGTTTTTT,CASSWRPRRGTNEKLFF
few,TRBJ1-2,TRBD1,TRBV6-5,TGTGCCAGCAGTTATTCAACAGGGGAGAGTAACTATGGCTACACCTTC,CASSYSTGESNYGYTF
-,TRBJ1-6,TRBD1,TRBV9,TGTGCCAGCAGCTCCGGGACAGGAAATTCACCCCTCCACTTT,CASSSGTGNSPLHF
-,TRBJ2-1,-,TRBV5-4,TGTGCCAGCAGCTTGAGTAGCAATGAGCAGTTCTTC,CASSLSSNEQFF
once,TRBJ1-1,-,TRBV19,TGTGCCAGTTCTCGGACAGTTGAAGCTTTCTTT,CASSRTVEAFF
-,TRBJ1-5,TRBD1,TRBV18,TGTGCCAGCTCACCTTACCGGGACAGGGGGCACAATAACGACCAGCCCCAGCATTTT,CASSPYRDRGHNNDQPQHF
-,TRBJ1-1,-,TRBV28,TGTGCCAGCAGAGCCCCGATGAACACTGAAGCTTTCTTT,CASRAPMNTEAFF
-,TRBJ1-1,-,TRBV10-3,TGTGCCATCAGTGTCAACAGAAACACTGAAGCTTTCTTT,CAISVNRNTEAFF
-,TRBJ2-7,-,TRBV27,TGTGCCAGCAGTTTGTCTTGGCCCTACGAGCAGTACTTC,CASSLSWPYEQYF
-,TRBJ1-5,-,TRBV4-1,TGCGCCAGCAGCCCTTTCTTGAGCGACAATCAGCCCCAGCATTTT,CASSPFLSDNQPQHF
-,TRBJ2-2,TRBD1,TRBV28,TGTGCCAGCATAGTAGCCCCCGGGACAGGGATCCCCGGGGAGCTGTTTTTT,CASIVAPGTGIPGELFF
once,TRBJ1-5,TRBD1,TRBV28,TGTGCCAGCAGTTTAGAAGGCAGGGGGCTAAGGGGCAATCAGCCCCAGCATTTT,CASSLEGRGLRGNQPQHF
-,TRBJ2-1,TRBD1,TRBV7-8,TGTGCCAGCAGCATCGGGACAGGGGTTTGGGGTGAGCAGTTCTTC,CASSIGTGVWGEQFF